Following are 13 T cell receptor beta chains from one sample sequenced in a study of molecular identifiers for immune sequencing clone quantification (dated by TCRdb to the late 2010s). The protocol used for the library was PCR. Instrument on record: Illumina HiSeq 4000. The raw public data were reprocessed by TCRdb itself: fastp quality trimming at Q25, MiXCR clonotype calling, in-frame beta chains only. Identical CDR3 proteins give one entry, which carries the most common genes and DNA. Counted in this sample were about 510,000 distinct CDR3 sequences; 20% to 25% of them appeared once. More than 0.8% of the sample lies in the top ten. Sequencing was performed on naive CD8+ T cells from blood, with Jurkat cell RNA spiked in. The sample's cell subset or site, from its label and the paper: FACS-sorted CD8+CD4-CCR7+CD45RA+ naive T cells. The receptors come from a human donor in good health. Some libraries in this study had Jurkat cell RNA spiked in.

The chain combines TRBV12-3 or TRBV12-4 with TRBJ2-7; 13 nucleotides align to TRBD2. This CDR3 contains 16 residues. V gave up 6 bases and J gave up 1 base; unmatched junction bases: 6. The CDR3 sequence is CASSRGTSGISYEQYF. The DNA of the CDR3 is TGTGCCAGCAGCCGCGGGACTAGCGGGATATCCTACGAGCAGTACTTC.

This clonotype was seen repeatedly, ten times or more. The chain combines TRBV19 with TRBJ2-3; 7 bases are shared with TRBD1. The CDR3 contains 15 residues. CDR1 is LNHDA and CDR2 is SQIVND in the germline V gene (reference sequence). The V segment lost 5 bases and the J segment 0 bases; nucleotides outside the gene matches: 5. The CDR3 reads CASSWTGRSTDTQYF. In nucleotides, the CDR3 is TGTGCCAGTAGTTGGACAGGCAGGAGCACAGATACGCAGTATTTT. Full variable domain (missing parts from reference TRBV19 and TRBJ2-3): DGGITQSPKYLFRKEGQNVTLSCEQNLNHDAMYWYRQDPGQGLRLIYYSQIVNDFQKGDIAEGYSVSREKKESFPLTVTSAQKNPTAFYLCASSWTGRSTDTQYFGPGTRLTVL.

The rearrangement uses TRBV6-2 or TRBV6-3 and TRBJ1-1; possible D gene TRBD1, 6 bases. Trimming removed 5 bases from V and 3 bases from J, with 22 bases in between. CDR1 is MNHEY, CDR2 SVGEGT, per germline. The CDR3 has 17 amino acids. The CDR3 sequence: CASSLDRPTFMYTEAFF. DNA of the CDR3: TGTGCCAGCAGTCTCGACAGGCCCACATTTATGTACACTGAAGCTTTCTTT.

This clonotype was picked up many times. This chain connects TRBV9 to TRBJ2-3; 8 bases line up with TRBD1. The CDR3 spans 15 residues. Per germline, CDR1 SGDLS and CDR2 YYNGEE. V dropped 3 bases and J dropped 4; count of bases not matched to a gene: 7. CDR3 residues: CASSGTGSEADTQYF. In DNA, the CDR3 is TGTGCCAGCAGCGGGACAGGGTCCGAGGCAGATACGCAGTATTTT.

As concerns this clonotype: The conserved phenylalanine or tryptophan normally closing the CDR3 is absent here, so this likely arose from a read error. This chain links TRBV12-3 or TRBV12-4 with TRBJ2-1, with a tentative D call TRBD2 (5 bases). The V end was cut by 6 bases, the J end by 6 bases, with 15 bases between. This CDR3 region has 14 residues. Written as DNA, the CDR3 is TGTGCCAGCAGCGGACTCTCCCACAGCAATGAGCAGTTCTAC. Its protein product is CASSGLSHSNEQFY.

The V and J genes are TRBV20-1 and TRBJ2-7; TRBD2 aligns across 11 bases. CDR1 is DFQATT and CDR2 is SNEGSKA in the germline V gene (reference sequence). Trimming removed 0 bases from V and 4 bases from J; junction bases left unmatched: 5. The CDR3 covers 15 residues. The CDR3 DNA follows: TGCAGTGCTAGAGACACCGGGACTAGCGGTTACGAGCAGTACTTC. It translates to CSARDTGTSGYEQYF.

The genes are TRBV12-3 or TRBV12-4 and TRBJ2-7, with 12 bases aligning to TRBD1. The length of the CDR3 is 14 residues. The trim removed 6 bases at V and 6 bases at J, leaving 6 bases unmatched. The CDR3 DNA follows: TGTGCCAGCAGCTTCGGGACAGGGGGCTGCGAGCAGTACTTC. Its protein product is CASSFGTGGCEQYF.

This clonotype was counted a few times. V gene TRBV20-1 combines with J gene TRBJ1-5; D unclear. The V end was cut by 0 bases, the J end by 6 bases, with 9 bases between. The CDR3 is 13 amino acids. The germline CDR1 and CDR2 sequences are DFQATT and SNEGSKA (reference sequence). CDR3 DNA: TGCAGTGCTAGAGATTTTACTTCTCAGCCCCAGCATTTT. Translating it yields CSARDFTSQPQHF.

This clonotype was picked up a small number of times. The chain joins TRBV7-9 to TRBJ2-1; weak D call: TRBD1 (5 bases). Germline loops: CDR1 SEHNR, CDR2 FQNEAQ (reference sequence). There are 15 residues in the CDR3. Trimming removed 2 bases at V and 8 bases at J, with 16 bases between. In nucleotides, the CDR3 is TGTGCCAGCAGCTTAACCTACTCTGTCAGGGATGAGCAGTTCTTC. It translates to CASSLTYSVRDEQFF.

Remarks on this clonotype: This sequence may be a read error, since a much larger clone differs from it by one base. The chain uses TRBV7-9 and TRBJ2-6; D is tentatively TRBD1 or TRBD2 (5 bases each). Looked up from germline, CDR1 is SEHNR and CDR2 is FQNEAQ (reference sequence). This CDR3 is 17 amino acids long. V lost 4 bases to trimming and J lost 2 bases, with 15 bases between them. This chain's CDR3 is CASSSIGEWAGANVLTF. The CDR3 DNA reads TGTGCCAGCAGCTCCATAGGGGAGTGGGCTGGGGCCAACGTCCTGACTTTC.

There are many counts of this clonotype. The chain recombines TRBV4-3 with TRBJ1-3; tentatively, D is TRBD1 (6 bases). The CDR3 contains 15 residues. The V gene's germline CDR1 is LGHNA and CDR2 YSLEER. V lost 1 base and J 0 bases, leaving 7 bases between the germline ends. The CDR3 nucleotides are TGCGCCAGCAGCCAAGGGACAGCCTCTGGAAACACCATATATTTT. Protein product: CASSQGTASGNTIYF.

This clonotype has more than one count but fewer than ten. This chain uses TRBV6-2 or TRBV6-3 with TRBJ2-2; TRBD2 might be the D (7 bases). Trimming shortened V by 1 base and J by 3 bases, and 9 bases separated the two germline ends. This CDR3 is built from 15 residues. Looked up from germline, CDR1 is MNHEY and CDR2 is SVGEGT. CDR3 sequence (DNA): TGTGCCAGCAGTTACTTAGGGGGGGACACCGGGGAGCTGTTTTTT. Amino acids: CASSYLGGDTGELFF.

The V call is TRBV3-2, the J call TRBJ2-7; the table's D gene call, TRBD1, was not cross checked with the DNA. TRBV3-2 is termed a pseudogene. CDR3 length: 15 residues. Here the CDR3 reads CASSHPTGQAYEQYF. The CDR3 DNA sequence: TGTGCCAGCAGCCACCCAACAGGTCAAGCCTACGAGCAGTACTTC.